This paragraph reports one T cell receptor beta chain. The V and J ends lost 6 bases and 7 bases, in that order; junction bases with no gene match: 8. The CDR3 contains 16 residues. The germline gives CDR1 MNHEY, CDR2 SMNVEV (reference sequence). These data come from a study of blood T cell repertoires in COVID-19. About the research overall: Acute and convalescent COVID-19 samples came from the United States, Italy and Spain.

The repertoire was sequenced with immunoSEQ multiplex PCR; TCRdb's copy has only in-frame clones and lacks some. The table lists more than 85,000 clones, 70% to 85% of them singletons. Specimen: peripheral blood. The chain joins TRBV27 to TRBJ2-2, with 13 bases identical to TRBD2. This clonotype originated in a man in his 60s with acute or convalescent COVID-19. The CDR3 nucleotides are TGTGCCAGCAGCCCACTAGCGGGGGGGCCTATCGGGGAGCTGTTTTTT. Translating it yields CASSPLAGGPIGELFF.